This TCR beta chain derives from a study of blood T cell repertoires in COVID-19 (dated by TCRdb to 2020 to 2022). About the study as a whole: Samples from collaborators originated in the United States, Italy and Spain and spanned both the acute and convalescent phases of COVID-19. The prospective study material was composed of cDNA or gDNA derived from T cells, B-cell-depleted T cells, or PBMCs. Subjects who had been exposed to COVID-19, were actively infected with it, or had recovered from it provided the deeply sampled blood TCRbeta repertoires that made up the dataset. The repertoires were released in a freely available public database meant as a resource for research on the immune response to SARS-CoV-2. Samples were obtained from the ongoing ImmuneRACE study (first 160 participants) and from over 1,000 subjects provided by 6 global collaborators. A de-identified subject ID, COVID-19 status, age in years and sex were almost always included in the sample metadata. Where HLA class I and class II types were available, the types were taken from metadata supplied by the sample provider, not from assay-based typing.

Collaborating institutions collected whole blood in K2EDTA tubes following their own protocols. For TCRbeta analysis, collaborator samples were shipped as frozen whole blood, as isolated PBMCs, or as DNA extracted from either sample type. As concerns this clone: What antigen it recognizes has not been identified. One base away there is no much larger clone; base qualities are not given.

TCRbeta CDR3 regions were amplified from genomic DNA using the immunoSEQ Assay, a bias-controlled multiplex PCR. Per the original workflow: The number of nucleated cells in each sample was estimated by amplification of reference gene primers within the assay. To quantify the absolute abundance of each unique TCRbeta CDR3 rearrangement, sequence reads were collapsed and filtered. For each sample, productive Simpson clonality was calculated as the square root of Simpson's diversity index over productive rearrangements. TCRdb took over this immuneACCESS table, retaining in-frame rearrangements with V and J assigned. Such tables are incomplete; in checked studies, under half of the missing clones stem from an unresolved V gene, and the remainder is unexplained. Clone size and the V and J calls come from that table; the DNA yielded D and trimming. A total of some 43,000 clones appear in this sample, roughly 84% of them only once. The ten largest make up 4% to 5.5% of the sample.

On the study overall, not on this receptor specifically: How much clinical and demographic metadata was included differed by source and by participant, and the metadata was provided uncurated.

V has 3 bases trimmed and J has 7 bases trimmed; junction bases matching no gene number 12. Spanning cysteine to phenylalanine, the CDR3 consists of 16 amino acids. The DNA shown is the 48-base CDR3, in frame from base 1. As encoded in the germline V gene (reference sequence), CDR1 is LNHDA while CDR2 is SQIVND. Recombination connected TRBV19 to TRBJ1-2; 9 middle bases align to TRBD1. This clonotype was sampled from a man aged 50-59 years with active COVID-19. Sequenced: peripheral blood. The CDR3 region has the sequence CASSIPPRQGVSGYTF. The nucleotide sequence reads as follows: TGTGCCAGTAGTATCCCCCCCCGACAGGGGGTATCTGGCTACACCTTC.